This TCR beta chain came from a study of blood T cell repertoires in COVID-19. Looking at the study overall: Donors in the United States, Italy and Spain gave samples during acute or convalescent COVID-19. In each case, the material was cDNA or gDNA derived from T cells, B-cell-depleted T cells, or PBMCs.

Seattle-derived patients entered the study during active infection and were followed longitudinally. Clones were sequenced by immunoSEQ multiplex PCR, and TCRdb holds only the in-frame ones, with some missing. The sample shows nearly 350,000 clones, 87% of them seen only once. This CDR3 region has 15 residues. V was clipped by 0 bases and J by 5 bases; unmatched bases: 8. Germline V gene lookup returns CDR1 SGHDT and CDR2 YYEEEE. This chain joins TRBV5-6 and TRBJ2-7; TRBD2 matches at 7 bases. Material: peripheral blood. The receptor comes from a woman aged 45 to 65 with COVID-19, enrolled during active disease. This CDR3 reads CASSLGAGARNEQYF. Written as DNA, the CDR3 is TGTGCCAGCAGCTTGGGGGCGGGAGCTAGGAACGAGCAGTACTTC. The variable domain in full, with the rest retrieved from reference TRBV5-6 and TRBJ2-7, is DAGVTQSPTHLIKTRGQQVTLRCSPKSGHDTVSWYQQALGQGPQFIFQYYEEEERQRGNFPDRFSGHQFPNYSSELNVNALLLGDSALYLCASSLGAGARNEQYFGPGTRLTVT.